The 11 T cell receptor beta chains reported below all come from one sample, sequenced in a study of OX40 agonist ivuxolimab in advanced cancers. Here immunoSEQ multiplex PCR was the method, and the copy in TCRdb shows in-frame clones only, minus some. The sample records around 61,000 clones, roughly 84% being singletons. The starting material was CD4+ or CD8+ T cells sorted from blood, obtained in a trial of the OX40 agonist ivuxolimab. The receptors were sampled from an adult with an advanced solid tumor such as melanoma, head and neck, liver or kidney cancer.

The chain employs TRBV7-9 and TRBJ2-5, with D uncertain. V was clipped by 5 bases and J by 7 bases, with 11 bases between them. The CDR3 is 12 amino acids. In germline, CDR1 is SEHNR, CDR2 FQNEAQ (reference sequence). Written as DNA, the CDR3 is TGTGCCAGCAGCCCCCCAGGAGCGACCCAGTACTTC. Its protein is CASSPPGATQYF.

This chain links TRBV28 with TRBJ1-5; weak D call: TRBD1 (6 bases). Germline V gives CDR1 MDHEN, CDR2 SYDVKM. The CDR3 runs 13 residues. Trimming removed 7 bases at V and 5 bases at J, with 12 bases between. CDR3 loop: CASKAGGDQPQHF. In DNA, the CDR3 is TGTGCCAGCAAGGCCGGGGGCGATCAGCCCCAGCATTTT.

The V call is TRBV18, the J call TRBJ1-5; unclear D gene. Trimming took off 4 bases at V and 0 bases at J, with 7 bases between the two ends. Germline loops: CDR1 KGHSH, CDR2 LQKENI. This CDR3 region has 14 residues. The CDR3 DNA reads TGTGCCAGCTCACAGGCGGATAGCAATCAGCCCCAGCATTTT. Translating it yields CASSQADSNQPQHF.

The V call is TRBV2, the J call TRBJ2-3; tentative D call: TRBD1 (6 bases). Germline V gene sequence: CDR1 SNHLY, CDR2 FYNNEI. The CDR3 is 14 amino acids. Trimming removed 3 bases at V and 3 bases at J, with 10 bases between. This CDR3 is CASSDVGHTDTQYF. CDR3 DNA sequence: TGTGCCAGCAGTGATGTGGGACATACAGATACGCAGTATTTT. The complete variable domain, with remaining parts taken from reference TRBV2 and TRBJ2-3, reads EPEVTQTPSHQVTQMGQEVILRCVPISNHLYFYWYRQILGQKVEFLVSFYNNEISEKSEIFDDQFSVERPDGSNFTLKIRSTKLEDSAMYFCASSDVGHTDTQYFGPGTRLTVL.

This clone was seen only a few times. The chain employs TRBV6-5 and TRBJ2-1; 10 bases fit TRBD1. CDR1 is MNHEY, CDR2 SVGAGI, per germline. Trimming took 6 bases from V and 2 from J; bases not matched to a gene: 4. The CDR3 length is 15 residues. The CDR3 coding sequence is TGTGCCAGCAGACCCGACAGGGGGCCCTACAATGAGCAGTTCTTC. As protein: CASRPDRGPYNEQFF.

This clone was observed a single time. This chain's CDR3 is CASSLATGRFYEQYF. The DNA for the CDR3 is TGTGCCAGCAGTTTGGCGACCGGACGATTCTACGAGCAGTACTTC. The chain is built from TRBV27 and TRBJ2-7; D unclear. Germline V gives CDR1 MNHEY, CDR2 SMNVEV (reference sequence). Trimming removed 3 bases at V and 3 bases at J, with 15 bases between. CDR3 length: 15 amino acids.

J is TRBJ1-3 and V is TRBV9; 9 nucleotides match TRBD1. Germline CDR1 reads SGDLS; CDR2 reads YYNGEE. CDR3 length: 16 residues. Trimming took 3 bases from V and 1 from J; bases not matched to a gene: 5. The CDR3 coding sequence is TGTGCCAGCAGCGCCCGACAGGGGGAATCTGGAAACACCATATATTTT. Translating it yields CASSARQGESGNTIYF.

The V call is TRBV10-1, the J call TRBJ2-7; TRBD2 matches at 12 bases. Germline trimming cut 0 bases from V and 6 bases from J; bases unmatched to any gene: 6. Germline-derived CDR1 and CDR2 are WNHNN and SYGVQD (reference sequence). The CDR3 has 16 amino acids. CDR3 sequence (DNA): TGCGCCAGCAGTGAGTCGACTAGCGGGGGTTTCAGCGAGCAGTACTTC. Its translation: CASSESTSGGFSEQYF.

This clone was recorded only once. V and J are TRBV11-2 and TRBJ1-2; D ambiguous. V was clipped by 3 bases and J by 1 base, with 12 bases between them. Germline V gives CDR1 SGHAT, CDR2 FQNNGV. This CDR3 spans 15 amino acids. CDR3 in DNA: TGTGCCAGCAGCTTGGGGTCGTCGGGTAACTATGGCTACACCTTC. Translation: CASSLGSSGNYGYTF.

This rearrangement joins TRBV20-1 to TRBJ2-7; 7 positions agree with TRBD2. With V trimmed by 5 bases and J by 5 bases, 3 bases remained unmatched. The CDR3 consists of 11 residues. Germline CDR1 is DFQATT and CDR2 is SNEGSKA (reference sequence). CDR3 protein: CSAGGTNEQYF. The CDR3 DNA reads TGCAGTGCTGGCGGGACTAACGAGCAGTACTTC.

The gene calls are TRBV7-2 and TRBJ1-5, with 7 positions matching TRBD1. This CDR3 is built from 13 residues. V was clipped by 3 bases and J by 8 bases; unmatched bases: 4. Germline assignment: CDR1 SGHTA and CDR2 FQGNSA. Here the CDR3 reads CASSLEGAEPQHF. The DNA for the CDR3 is TGTGCCAGCAGCTTGGAGGGGGCAGAGCCCCAGCATTTT. Combining the CDR3 with reference TRBV7-2 and TRBJ1-5 gives the whole variable domain GAGVSQSPSNKVTEKGKDVELRCDPISGHTALYWYRQSLGQGLEFLIYFQGNSAPDKSGLPSDRFSAERTGGSVSTLTIQRTQQEDSAVYLCASSLEGAEPQHFGDGTRLSIL.